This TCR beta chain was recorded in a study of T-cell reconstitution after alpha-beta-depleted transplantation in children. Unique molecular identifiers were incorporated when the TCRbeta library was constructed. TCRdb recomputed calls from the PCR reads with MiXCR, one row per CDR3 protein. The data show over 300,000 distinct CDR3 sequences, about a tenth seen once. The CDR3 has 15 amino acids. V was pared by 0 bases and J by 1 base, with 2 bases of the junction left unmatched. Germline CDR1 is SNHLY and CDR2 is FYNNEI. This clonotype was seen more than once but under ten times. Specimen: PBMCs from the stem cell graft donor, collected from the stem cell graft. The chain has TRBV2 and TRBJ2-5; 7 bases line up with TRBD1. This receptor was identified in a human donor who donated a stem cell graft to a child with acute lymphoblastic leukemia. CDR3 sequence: CASSEAWDSQETQYF. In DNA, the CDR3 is TGTGCCAGCAGTGAAGCTTGGGACAGCCAAGAGACCCAGTACTTC.